The clone carrying this T cell receptor beta chain appeared a few times. Its target is not known. The data derive from a study of cytomegalovirus exposure and HLA in healthy donors. Vbeta (60) and Jbeta (13) primers were used in the PCR. TCRdb keeps only in-frame clones here, not all; method: immunoSEQ multiplex PCR. The sample records fewer than 200,000 clones, around three quarters being singletons. This CDR3 region has 13 residues. The V gene lost 6 bases and the J gene lost 3 bases, with 11 bases spanning the gap. Germline CDR1 is MNHEY and CDR2 is SVGAGI. Findings and caveats of the study: Equally common other TCR beta chains were less clonally expanded than HLA-associated ones, a later analysis found. In all likelihood, a cluster of highly shared sequence variants was a sequencing artifact. The study labeled more than 150 TCR beta chains cytomegalovirus-associated.

The J gene is TRBJ1-1, the V gene TRBV6-5; no reliable D call. The sequenced material came from PBMCs. The origin of this receptor is a middle-aged woman in good health and CMV-seronegative. The CDR3 bases are TGTGCCAGCAGCGCCGTAGTGGACACTGAAGCTTTCTTT. Translating it yields CASSAVVDTEAFF.